The text below deals with one T cell receptor (beta chain). Original analysis: Estimated nucleated cell counts came from reference gene primer amplification. Using immunoSEQ multiplex PCR, the repertoire was profiled, and TCRdb retains in-frame clones only, with some absent. V, J and clone size reflect that table, while D and trimming were determined from the DNA. The profile shows more than 120,000 clones, more than 70% of them singletons. The source of the sample is a study of blood T cell repertoires in COVID-19. Study details: Acute and convalescent COVID-19 specimens originated in the United States, Italy and Spain. T cells, B-cell-depleted T cells, or PBMCs provided the cDNA or gDNA that served as material.

CDR1 and CDR2 from the germline V gene are WNHNN and SYGVQD (reference sequence). With 2 bases clipped from V and 4 bases from J, the junction kept 9 bases outside the gene matches. The CDR3 sequence is 17 residues long. The rearrangement links TRBV10-1 to TRBJ1-5, with TRBD1 matching over 9 bases. This TCR came from a human donor in a cohort sampled during active COVID-19. Sequenced material: peripheral blood. CDR3 sequence: CASSEGNRDRENQPQHF. CDR3 nucleotide sequence: TGCGCCAGCAGTGAGGGAAACCGGGACAGGGAAAATCAGCCCCAGCATTTT.